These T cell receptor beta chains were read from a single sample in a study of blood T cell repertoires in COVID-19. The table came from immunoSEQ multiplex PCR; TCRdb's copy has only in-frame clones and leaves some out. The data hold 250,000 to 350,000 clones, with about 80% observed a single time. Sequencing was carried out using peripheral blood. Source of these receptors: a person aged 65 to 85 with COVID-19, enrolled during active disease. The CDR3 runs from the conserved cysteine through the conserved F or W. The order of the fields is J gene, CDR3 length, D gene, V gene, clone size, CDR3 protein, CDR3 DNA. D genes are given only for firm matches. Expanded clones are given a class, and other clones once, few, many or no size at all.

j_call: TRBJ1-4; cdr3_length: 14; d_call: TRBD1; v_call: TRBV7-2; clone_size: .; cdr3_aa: CASSLMTGTEKLFF; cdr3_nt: TGTGCCAGCAGCTTAATGACAGGGACAGAAAAACTGTTTTTT
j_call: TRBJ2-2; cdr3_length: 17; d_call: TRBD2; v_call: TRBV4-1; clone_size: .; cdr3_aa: CASKGGPAGSNTGELFF; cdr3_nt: TGCGCCAGCAAGGGTGGTCCAGCGGGGTCGAACACCGGGGAGCTGTTTTTT
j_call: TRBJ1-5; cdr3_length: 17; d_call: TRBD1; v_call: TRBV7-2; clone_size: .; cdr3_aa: CASSLETGLLGNQPQHF; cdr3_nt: TGTGCCAGCAGCTTAGAGACAGGGCTTTTGGGGAATCAGCCCCAGCATTTT
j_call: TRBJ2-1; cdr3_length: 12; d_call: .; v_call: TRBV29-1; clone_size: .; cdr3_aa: CSVNRALGEQFF; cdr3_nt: TGCAGCGTTAACAGGGCGTTAGGTGAGCAGTTCTTC
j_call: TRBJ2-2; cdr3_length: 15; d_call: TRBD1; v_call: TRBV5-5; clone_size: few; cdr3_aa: CASSPRQGHTGELFF; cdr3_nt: TGTGCCAGCAGCCCCCGACAGGGCCACACCGGGGAGCTGTTTTTT
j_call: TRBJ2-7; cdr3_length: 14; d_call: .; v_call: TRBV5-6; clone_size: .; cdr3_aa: CASSPGTGVIKQYF; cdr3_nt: TGTGCCAGCAGCCCCGGGACGGGGGTGATTAAGCAGTACTTC
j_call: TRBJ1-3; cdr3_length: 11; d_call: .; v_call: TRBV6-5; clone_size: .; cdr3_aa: CASSYIDTIYF; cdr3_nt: TGTGCCAGCAGTTACATAGACACCATATATTTT
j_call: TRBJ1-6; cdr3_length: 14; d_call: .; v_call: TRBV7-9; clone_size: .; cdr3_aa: CASSFSRRESPLHF; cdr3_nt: TGTGCCAGCAGCTTCTCGAGGCGAGAATCACCCCTCCACTTT
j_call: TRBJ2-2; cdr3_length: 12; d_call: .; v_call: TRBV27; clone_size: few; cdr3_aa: CASSLAAGELFF; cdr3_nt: TGTGCCAGCAGTTTAGCGGCCGGGGAGCTGTTTTTT
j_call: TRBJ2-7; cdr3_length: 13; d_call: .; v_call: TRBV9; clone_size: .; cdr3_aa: CASSQDILGEQYF; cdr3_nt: TGTGCCAGCAGCCAGGACATCCTTGGGGAGCAGTACTTC
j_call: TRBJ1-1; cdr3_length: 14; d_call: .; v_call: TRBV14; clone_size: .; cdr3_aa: CASRRTDFVTEAFF; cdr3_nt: TGTGCCAGCAGACGGACAGACTTTGTCACTGAAGCTTTCTTT
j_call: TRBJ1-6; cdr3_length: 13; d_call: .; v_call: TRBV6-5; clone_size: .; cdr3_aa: CASRTQGNSPLHF; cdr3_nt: TGTGCCAGCAGAACGCAGGGGAATTCACCCCTCCACTTT
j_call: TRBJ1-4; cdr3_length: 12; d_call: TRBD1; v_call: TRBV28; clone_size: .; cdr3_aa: CATDRVGEKLFF; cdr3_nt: TGTGCCACGGACAGGGTTGGTGAAAAACTGTTTTTT
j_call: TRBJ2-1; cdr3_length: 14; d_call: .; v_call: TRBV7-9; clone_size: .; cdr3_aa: CASSPSLINNEQFF; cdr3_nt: TGTGCCAGCAGCCCGAGCCTAATCAACAATGAGCAGTTCTTC
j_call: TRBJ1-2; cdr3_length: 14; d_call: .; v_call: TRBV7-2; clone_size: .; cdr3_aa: CASSSLRSSYGYTF; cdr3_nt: TGTGCCAGCAGCTCCCTTCGGAGCTCCTATGGCTACACCTTC
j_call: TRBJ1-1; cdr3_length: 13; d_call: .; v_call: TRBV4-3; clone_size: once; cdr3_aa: CASSQAGRREAFF; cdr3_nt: TGCGCCAGCAGCCAAGCAGGGCGGAGAGAAGCTTTCTTT
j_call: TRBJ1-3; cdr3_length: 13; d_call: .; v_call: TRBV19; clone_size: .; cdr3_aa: CASAGTSGNTIYF; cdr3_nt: TGTGCCAGTGCCGGGACTTCTGGAAACACCATATATTTT
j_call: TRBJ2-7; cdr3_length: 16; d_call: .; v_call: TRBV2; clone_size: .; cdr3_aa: CASSEQGGGGGYEQYF; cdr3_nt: TGTGCCAGCAGTGAACAGGGCGGAGGGGGAGGGTACGAGCAGTACTTC
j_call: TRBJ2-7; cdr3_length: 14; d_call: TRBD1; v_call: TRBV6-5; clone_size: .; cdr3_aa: CASSYAQGAYEQYF; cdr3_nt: TGTGCCAGCAGTTACGCCCAGGGGGCCTACGAGCAGTACTTC
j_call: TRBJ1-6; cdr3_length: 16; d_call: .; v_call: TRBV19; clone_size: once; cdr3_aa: CASRVAGATTRSSLHF; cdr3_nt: TGTGCCAGTCGAGTCGCAGGGGCCACGACCAGGTCGTCCCTCCACTTT
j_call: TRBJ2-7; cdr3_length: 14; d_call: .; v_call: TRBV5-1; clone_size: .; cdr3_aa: CASSLFAGPHEQYF; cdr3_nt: TGCGCCAGCAGCTTGTTCGCAGGGCCCCACGAGCAGTACTTC
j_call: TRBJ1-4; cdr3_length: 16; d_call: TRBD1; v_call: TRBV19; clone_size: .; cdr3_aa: CASSSRQGQGREKLFF; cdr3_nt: TGTGCCAGTAGTAGCAGACAGGGGCAAGGTCGTGAAAAACTGTTTTTT
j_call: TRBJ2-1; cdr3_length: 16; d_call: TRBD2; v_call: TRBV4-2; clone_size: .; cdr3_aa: CASSQEFLTSGNEQFF; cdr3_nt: TGTGCCAGCAGCCAAGAATTCCTTACTAGCGGAAATGAGCAGTTCTTC
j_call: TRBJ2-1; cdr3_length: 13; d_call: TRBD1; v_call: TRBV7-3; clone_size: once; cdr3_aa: CASSLTRRDRRFF; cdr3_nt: TGTGCCAGCAGCTTAACTAGGAGGGACAGGAGGTTCTTC
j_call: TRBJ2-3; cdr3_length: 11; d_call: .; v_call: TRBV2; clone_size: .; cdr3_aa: CASSETLHEYF; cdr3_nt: TGTGCCAGCAGTGAGACTCTTCACGAGTATTTT
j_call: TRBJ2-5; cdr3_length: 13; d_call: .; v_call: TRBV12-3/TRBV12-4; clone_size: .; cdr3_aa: CASSLSGAETQYF; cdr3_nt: TGTGCCAGCAGTTTAAGTGGGGCAGAGACCCAGTACTTC
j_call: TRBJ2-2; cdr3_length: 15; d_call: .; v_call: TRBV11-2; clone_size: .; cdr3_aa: CASSARVGNTGELFF; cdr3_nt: TGTGCCAGCAGCGCCAGGGTCGGGAACACCGGGGAGCTGTTTTTT
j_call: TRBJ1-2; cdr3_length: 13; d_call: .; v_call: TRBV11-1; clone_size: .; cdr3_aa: CAGSRDRNYGYTF; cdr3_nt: TGTGCCGGCAGCCGAGACAGAAACTATGGCTACACCTTC
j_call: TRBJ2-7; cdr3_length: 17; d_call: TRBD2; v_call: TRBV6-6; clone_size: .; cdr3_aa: CASSPNNRMTSFAEQYF; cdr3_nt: TGTGCCAGCAGTCCTAACAATCGGATGACTAGCTTCGCCGAGCAGTACTTC
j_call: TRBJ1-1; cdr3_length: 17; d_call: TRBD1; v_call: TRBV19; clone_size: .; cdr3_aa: CARGNRGLLTGYTEAFF; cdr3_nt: TGTGCCAGGGGAAACAGGGGATTGTTGACAGGGTACACTGAAGCTTTCTTT
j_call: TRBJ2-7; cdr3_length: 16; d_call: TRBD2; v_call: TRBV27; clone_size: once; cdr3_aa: CASSYNGREGTYEQYF; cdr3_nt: TGTGCCAGCAGTTATAACGGGCGGGAGGGAACCTACGAGCAGTACTTC
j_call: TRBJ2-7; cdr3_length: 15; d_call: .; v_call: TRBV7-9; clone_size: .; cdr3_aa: CASSDYRDTTYEQYF; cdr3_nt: TGTGCCAGCAGTGACTATCGGGACACCACCTACGAGCAGTACTTC
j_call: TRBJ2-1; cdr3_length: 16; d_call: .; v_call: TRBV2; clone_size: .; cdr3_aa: CASSEIGAFSYNEQFF; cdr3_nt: TGTGCCAGCAGTGAAATTGGAGCTTTCTCCTACAATGAGCAGTTCTTC
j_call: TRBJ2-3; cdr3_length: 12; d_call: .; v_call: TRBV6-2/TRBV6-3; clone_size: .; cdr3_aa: CASSSFSDTQYF; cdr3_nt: TGTGCCAGCAGTTCCTTTTCAGATACGCAGTATTTT
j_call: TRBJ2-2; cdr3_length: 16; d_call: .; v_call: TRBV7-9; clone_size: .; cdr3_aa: CASSIGQRANTGELFF; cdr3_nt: TGTGCCAGCAGCATCGGACAGAGAGCAAACACCGGGGAGCTGTTTTTT
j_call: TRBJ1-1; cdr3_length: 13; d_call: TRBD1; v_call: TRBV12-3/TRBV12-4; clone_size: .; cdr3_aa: CATSDRAVTEAFF; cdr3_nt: TGTGCCACCAGCGACAGGGCGGTCACTGAAGCTTTCTTT
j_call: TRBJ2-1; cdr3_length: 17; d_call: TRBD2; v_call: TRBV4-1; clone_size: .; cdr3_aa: CASSQVASGSTGHEQFF; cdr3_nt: TGCGCCAGCAGCCAAGTTGCAAGCGGGAGTACCGGGCATGAGCAGTTCTTC
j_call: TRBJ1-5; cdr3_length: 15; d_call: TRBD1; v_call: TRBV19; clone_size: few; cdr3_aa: CASSIARTGRQPQHF; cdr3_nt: TGTGCCAGTAGTATAGCCAGGACAGGGCGTCAGCCCCAGCATTTT
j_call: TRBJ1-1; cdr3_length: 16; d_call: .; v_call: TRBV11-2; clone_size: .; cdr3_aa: CASSLGSGDTKRGAFF; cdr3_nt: TGTGCCAGCAGCTTAGGTTCCGGGGACACCAAAAGAGGAGCTTTCTTT
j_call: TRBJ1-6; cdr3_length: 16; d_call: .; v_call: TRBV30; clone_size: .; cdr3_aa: CAWSGGRSSYNSPLHF; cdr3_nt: TGTGCCTGGAGTGGAGGGAGAAGCTCCTATAATTCACCCCTCCACTTT
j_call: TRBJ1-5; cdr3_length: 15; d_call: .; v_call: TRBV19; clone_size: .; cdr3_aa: CASSRMRDTNQPQHF; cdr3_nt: TGTGCCAGTAGTCGTATGCGGGATACAAATCAGCCCCAGCATTTT
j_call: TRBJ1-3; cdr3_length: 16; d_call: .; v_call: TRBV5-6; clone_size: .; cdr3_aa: CASSLGTLASGNTIYF; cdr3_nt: TGTGCCAGCAGCTTAGGGACATTAGCCTCTGGAAACACCATATATTTT
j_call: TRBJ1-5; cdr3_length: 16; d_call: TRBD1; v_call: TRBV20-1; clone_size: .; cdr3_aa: CSASLSIPGQDQPQHF; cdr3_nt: TGCAGTGCTAGTCTTTCCATACCGGGACAGGATCAGCCCCAGCATTTT